A selection of T cell receptor beta chains follows, all from one sample in a study of OX40 agonist ivuxolimab in advanced cancers. Method: immunoSEQ multiplex PCR; TCRdb's copy keeps in-frame clones and lacks some. The data contain under 85,000 clones, approximately 86% of them seen just once; the ten biggest clones take up around 2.5%. The source material was CD4+ or CD8+ T cells sorted from blood, sampled in a trial of the OX40 agonist ivuxolimab. These receptors were taken from an adult with an advanced solid tumor such as melanoma, head and neck, liver or kidney cancer. The CDR3 runs from the conserved cysteine through the conserved F or W. Each record gives: CDR3 length, V gene, J gene, D gene, clone size, CDR3 protein, CDR3 DNA. A D gene is named only where the DNA matches it firmly. The size of a clone is reported for some rows only, either as once, few or many, or as a class for expanded clones.

length: 12; V: TRBV6-1; J: TRBJ1-5; D: .; size: .; CDR3: CASSQDNQPQHF; DNA: TGTGCCAGCAGCCAGGATAATCAGCCCCAGCATTTT
length: 13; V: TRBV28; J: TRBJ1-2; D: .; size: .; CDR3: CASSLIRGYGYTF; DNA: TGTGCCAGCAGTTTAATTAGGGGGTATGGCTACACCTTC
length: 17; V: TRBV9; J: TRBJ2-3; D: TRBD2; size: few; CDR3: CASSPLGTSGSTDTQYF; DNA: TGTGCCAGCAGCCCGCTTGGGACTAGCGGCTCCACAGATACGCAGTATTTT
length: 16; V: TRBV9; J: TRBJ2-1; D: TRBD1; size: .; CDR3: CASSTPPGQGYNEQFF; DNA: TGTGCCAGCAGCACCCCACCGGGACAGGGCTACAATGAGCAGTTCTTC
length: 14; V: TRBV6-1; J: TRBJ1-2; D: .; size: .; CDR3: CASSEGGNGYGYTF; DNA: TGTGCCAGCAGTGAAGGAGGGAATGGCTATGGCTACACCTTC
length: 13; V: TRBV27; J: TRBJ1-1; D: .; size: .; CDR3: CASSLYAGTEAFF; DNA: TGTGCCAGCAGTTTATACGCAGGGACTGAAGCTTTCTTT
length: 14; V: TRBV27; J: TRBJ2-7; D: TRBD2; size: .; CDR3: CASSFELAGREQYF; DNA: TGTGCCAGCAGTTTCGAACTAGCGGGGAGAGAGCAGTACTTC
length: 14; V: TRBV4-1; J: TRBJ2-5; D: .; size: once; CDR3: CASSQDFSDTTQYF; DNA: TGCGCCAGCAGCCAAGATTTTTCGGATACGACCCAGTACTTC
length: 15; V: TRBV2; J: TRBJ2-1; D: .; size: .; CDR3: CASRAATSSYNEQFF; DNA: TGTGCCAGCAGAGCCGCCACCAGCTCCTACAATGAGCAGTTCTTC
length: 15; V: TRBV5-8; J: TRBJ2-3; D: .; size: .; CDR3: CASSAPGLSSDTQYF; DNA: TGTGCCAGCAGCGCCCCGGGACTCTCAAGTGATACGCAGTATTTT
length: 16; V: TRBV19; J: TRBJ2-2; D: TRBD2; size: .; CDR3: CASTLRGGGLTGELFF; DNA: TGTGCCAGTACCCTAAGGGGCGGGGGACTCACCGGGGAGCTGTTTTTT
length: 14; V: TRBV25-1; J: TRBJ2-1; D: .; size: .; CDR3: CASQTAVPYNEQFF; DNA: TGTGCCAGCCAAACAGCTGTCCCCTACAATGAGCAGTTCTTC
length: 15; V: TRBV7-9; J: TRBJ2-5; D: TRBD2; size: .; CDR3: CASSLPLAGRETQYF; DNA: TGTGCCAGCAGCTTACCCCTGGCCGGGAGGGAGACCCAGTACTTC
length: 14; V: TRBV28; J: TRBJ1-2; D: TRBD1; size: .; CDR3: CATDEMDRGDGYTF; DNA: TGTGCCACCGATGAGATGGACAGGGGAGATGGCTACACCTTC
length: 13; V: TRBV10-3; J: TRBJ2-7; D: .; size: .; CDR3: CAISGQGIYEQYF; DNA: TGTGCCATCAGTGGGCAGGGTATTTACGAGCAGTACTTC
length: 15; V: TRBV6-1; J: TRBJ2-7; D: .; size: once; CDR3: CAARKDKISSYEQYF; DNA: TGTGCCGCTAGGAAGGACAAAATTAGCTCCTACGAGCAGTACTTC
length: 13; V: TRBV5-1; J: TRBJ2-7; D: .; size: .; CDR3: CASSLDGLYEQYF; DNA: TGCGCCAGCAGCTTGGATGGATTATACGAGCAGTACTTC
length: 14; V: TRBV28; J: TRBJ1-5; D: .; size: .; CDR3: CASSSSGDNQPQHF; DNA: TGTGCCAGCAGTTCGTCAGGGGACAATCAGCCCCAGCATTTT
length: 15; V: TRBV28; J: TRBJ1-5; D: .; size: .; CDR3: CASSLSGVGNQPQHF; DNA: TGTGCCAGCAGTTTATCAGGGGTAGGCAATCAGCCCCAGCATTTT
length: 12; V: TRBV6-5; J: TRBJ1-6; D: TRBD1; size: .; CDR3: CASRDRVSPLHF; DNA: TGTGCCAGCAGAGACAGGGTTTCACCCCTCCACTTT
length: 12; V: TRBV30; J: TRBJ1-1; D: .; size: .; CDR3: CAWKRLGTEAFF; DNA: TGTGCCTGGAAACGGTTGGGCACTGAAGCTTTCTTT
length: 13; V: TRBV14; J: TRBJ2-7; D: .; size: .; CDR3: CASSLSDSYEQYF; DNA: TGTGCCAGCAGCCTTTCAGACTCCTACGAGCAGTACTTC
length: 16; V: TRBV18; J: TRBJ2-1; D: TRBD1; size: .; CDR3: CASSPNPGQGINEQFF; DNA: TGTGCCAGCTCACCGAATCCGGGACAGGGAATTAATGAGCAGTTCTTC
length: 14; V: TRBV6-1; J: TRBJ1-2; D: .; size: .; CDR3: CASSEAGGNFGYTF; DNA: TGTGCCAGCAGTGAAGCTGGGGGAAATTTTGGCTACACCTTC
length: 15; V: TRBV5-1; J: TRBJ2-5; D: TRBD1; size: .; CDR3: CASSSRDSYQETQYF; DNA: TGCGCCAGCAGCTCCCGGGACAGTTACCAAGAGACCCAGTACTTC
length: 12; V: TRBV5-6; J: TRBJ1-1; D: .; size: few; CDR3: CASSSWTKEAFF; DNA: TGTGCCAGCAGCTCTTGGACAAAGGAGGCTTTCTTT
length: 11; V: TRBV10-3; J: TRBJ2-2; D: .; size: .; CDR3: CAISEDGELFF; DNA: TGTGCCATCAGTGAAGACGGGGAGCTGTTTTTT
length: 15; V: TRBV4-3; J: TRBJ1-2; D: .; size: .; CDR3: CASSQVGDRNYGYTF; DNA: TGCGCCAGCAGCCAAGTGGGAGACAGAAACTATGGCTACACCTTC
length: 15; V: TRBV28; J: TRBJ1-5; D: TRBD1; size: .; CDR3: CAGRKDRVDNQPQHF; DNA: TGTGCCGGTCGTAAAGACAGGGTGGACAATCAGCCCCAGCATTTT
length: 17; V: TRBV11-2; J: TRBJ2-2; D: TRBD2; size: .; CDR3: CASSLVLGLAYTGELFF; DNA: TGTGCCAGCAGCTTAGTGCTGGGACTAGCCTACACCGGGGAGCTGTTTTTT
length: 15; V: TRBV7-8; J: TRBJ2-3; D: TRBD2; size: .; CDR3: CAGGTSGHPTDAQYF; DNA: TGTGCCGGGGGGACTAGCGGCCACCCCACAGATGCGCAGTATTTT
length: 15; V: TRBV6-6; J: TRBJ1-5; D: .; size: .; CDR3: CASSWDSKGIQPQHF; DNA: TGTGCCAGCAGTTGGGACTCCAAGGGTATTCAGCCCCAGCATTTT
length: 13; V: TRBV29-1; J: TRBJ1-2; D: .; size: .; CDR3: CSVDLGWGYGYTF; DNA: TGCAGCGTTGATCTGGGGTGGGGCTATGGCTACACCTTC
length: 13; V: TRBV9; J: TRBJ2-2; D: .; size: .; CDR3: CASSSVGTGELFF; DNA: TGTGCCAGCAGCTCCGTCGGTACCGGGGAGCTGTTTTTT
length: 12; V: TRBV9; J: TRBJ1-2; D: .; size: .; CDR3: CASSATGARYTF; DNA: TGTGCCAGCAGCGCGACCGGGGCCCGCTACACCTTC
length: 16; V: TRBV19; J: TRBJ1-5; D: .; size: .; CDR3: CASSMGSGRGGQPQHF; DNA: TGTGCCAGTAGTATGGGGTCGGGCAGGGGAGGGCAGCCCCAGCATTTT
length: 14; V: TRBV18; J: TRBJ2-5; D: TRBD2; size: .; CDR3: CASSRLAAQETQYF; DNA: TGTGCCAGCTCGCGACTAGCGGCTCAAGAGACCCAGTACTTC
length: 14; V: TRBV6-5; J: TRBJ1-4; D: .; size: .; CDR3: CASNGGQTYEKLFF; DNA: TGTGCCAGCAACGGAGGACAGACCTATGAAAAACTGTTTTTT
length: 14; V: TRBV2; J: TRBJ1-4; D: .; size: once; CDR3: CASSGLATNEKLFF; DNA: TGTGCCAGCAGCGGACTTGCAACTAATGAAAAACTGTTTTTT
length: 17; V: TRBV7-2; J: TRBJ2-6; D: .; size: .; CDR3: CASSFGLLSSGANVLTF; DNA: TGTGCCAGCAGCTTTGGTCTTCTGAGCTCTGGGGCCAACGTCCTGACTTTC
length: 15; V: TRBV4-2; J: TRBJ2-3; D: TRBD1; size: .; CDR3: CASSRGQGQVGTQYF; DNA: TGTGCCAGCAGCCGAGGACAGGGTCAGGTCGGTACGCAGTATTTT
length: 17; V: TRBV7-2; J: TRBJ2-3; D: .; size: .; CDR3: CASSLDRQGGGTDTQYF; DNA: TGTGCCAGCAGCTTAGATCGGCAGGGTGGGGGCACAGATACGCAGTATTTT
length: 14; V: TRBV28; J: TRBJ2-3; D: TRBD1; size: .; CDR3: CASSSQGARDTQYF; DNA: TGTGCCAGCAGCTCCCAGGGGGCCAGAGATACGCAGTATTTT
length: 17; V: TRBV9; J: TRBJ2-3; D: TRBD1; size: .; CDR3: CASSPRQGGVSTDTQYF; DNA: TGTGCCAGCAGCCCGAGACAGGGGGGTGTTAGCACAGATACGCAGTATTTT
length: 17; V: TRBV7-9; J: TRBJ1-5; D: TRBD1; size: .; CDR3: CASSSQGGGFSNQPQHF; DNA: TGTGCCAGCAGCTCCCAGGGAGGGGGCTTTAGCAATCAGCCCCAGCATTTT
length: 13; V: TRBV10-3; J: TRBJ2-5; D: TRBD2; size: .; CDR3: CATLAGTQETQYF; DNA: TGTGCCACCCTAGCGGGGACTCAAGAGACCCAGTACTTC
length: 16; V: TRBV7-6; J: TRBJ2-5; D: TRBD2; size: .; CDR3: CASSLAIASGVETQYF; DNA: TGTGCCAGCAGCTTAGCGATCGCTAGCGGGGTAGAGACCCAGTACTTC
length: 17; V: TRBV4-1; J: TRBJ1-1; D: .; size: .; CDR3: CASTPLAGYRLNTEAFF; DNA: TGCGCCAGCACCCCCCTGGCAGGGTACCGATTGAACACTGAAGCTTTCTTT
length: 13; V: TRBV6-6; J: TRBJ2-1; D: .; size: .; CDR3: CASNNLRANEQFF; DNA: TGTGCCAGCAATAACCTCCGGGCCAATGAGCAGTTCTTC
length: 15; V: TRBV4-1; J: TRBJ1-5; D: .; size: once; CDR3: CASSQVEGQNQPQHF; DNA: TGCGCCAGCAGCCAAGTGGAAGGACAGAATCAGCCCCAGCATTTT
length: 14; V: TRBV11-2; J: TRBJ2-3; D: TRBD2; size: .; CDR3: CASSLLAGVDTQYF; DNA: TGTGCCAGCAGCTTATTAGCGGGGGTAGATACGCAGTATTTT
length: 14; V: TRBV11-3; J: TRBJ2-1; D: .; size: .; CDR3: CASSPSPNANEQFF; DNA: TGTGCCAGCAGCCCATCTCCTAATGCCAATGAGCAGTTCTTC
length: 11; V: TRBV28; J: TRBJ1-4; D: .; size: .; CDR3: CASGQNEKLFF; DNA: TGTGCCAGCGGGCAGAATGAAAAACTGTTTTTT
length: 13; V: TRBV5-1; J: TRBJ1-2; D: .; size: .; CDR3: CASSYSSEAGYTF; DNA: TGCGCCAGCAGCTATTCGTCAGAGGCAGGCTACACCTTC